Below are 18 T cell receptor beta chains sequenced from a single sample in a study of Tregs in tolerant kidney transplant recipients. Data came from immunoSEQ multiplex PCR; TCRdb stores just in-frame clones and leaves some out. The sample has 35,000 to 50,000 clones, 95% to 96% seen once. Their antigens are not known. The material sequenced was Tregs from blood cultured with allogeneic cells. The receptors here all came from a human donor in good health.

This clone was seen only once. The V and J genes are TRBV10-3 and TRBJ1-3; D is unresolved. The V end lost 8 bases, the J end lost 0 bases, and 8 bases lay between the germline ends. The germline CDR1 and CDR2 sequences are ENHRY and SYGVKD. This CDR3 has 13 amino acids. This CDR3 reads CAIGQSSGNTIYF. CDR3 coding DNA: TGTGCCATCGGCCAGAGCTCTGGAAACACCATATATTTT.

This chain joins TRBV28 and TRBJ2-7, with 8 bases fitting TRBD1. V dropped 6 bases and J dropped 1; count of bases not matched to a gene: 8. The CDR3 consists of 15 residues. Germline-derived CDR1 and CDR2 are MDHEN and SYDVKM. DNA of the CDR3: TGTGCCAGCAGCCGCAGGGGGCGATTTTCCTACGAGCAGTACTTC. It codes for CASSRRGRFSYEQYF.

This clone was seen only a few times. The chain recombines TRBV6-5 with TRBJ1-5; D unclear. Per the germline V gene, CDR1 is MNHEY and CDR2 is SVGAGI. The CDR3 is 14 residues long. V was trimmed by 2 bases and J by 7 bases, leaving 12 bases between them. CDR3 amino acids: CASSYRSLGQPQHF. For the CDR3, the DNA is TGTGCCAGCAGTTACCGGTCATTGGGCCAGCCCCAGCATTTT.

The CDR3 is CASSGTASEQFF. The CDR3 nucleotides are TGTGCCAGCAGCGGCACCGCCAGTGAGCAGTTCTTC. V is TRBV11-3 and J is TRBJ2-1; D is ambiguous. The germline V gene encodes CDR1 SGHNT and CDR2 YENEEA. CDR3 length: 12 amino acids. V lost 5 bases, J lost 9 bases, and 11 bases lay in between.

The J gene is TRBJ2-1, the V gene TRBV11-3, with 8 bases that match TRBD1. Germline lookup yields CDR1 SGHNT and CDR2 YENEEA. J lost 9 bases, V lost 0 bases, and 13 bases had no gene match. The CDR3 runs to 17 residues. For the CDR3, the DNA is TGTGCCAGCAGCTTAGATCTCGGGACAGGAACCCTAGGTGAGCAGTTCTTC. This codes for CASSLDLGTGTLGEQFF.

V usage is TRBV18 and J usage is TRBJ2-1, with 13 bases that match TRBD2. Germline V gives CDR1 KGHSH, CDR2 LQKENI. The CDR3 loop spans 17 amino acids. V dropped 4 bases and J dropped 4; count of bases not matched to a gene: 7. The CDR3 reads CASSLSQGLAGYNEQFF. CDR3 sequence (DNA): TGTGCCAGCTCACTTTCTCAGGGACTAGCGGGATACAATGAGCAGTTCTTC.

The V gene is TRBV6-5, the J gene TRBJ1-2, with TRBD1 as a possible D gene (5 bases). Germline V gene sequence: CDR1 MNHEY, CDR2 SVGAGI. V lost 6 bases, J lost 7 bases, and 12 bases lay in between. The CDR3 has 12 amino acids. CDR3 amino acids: CASRTGPGGYTF. The DNA for the CDR3 is TGTGCCAGCAGAACAGGTCCCGGTGGCTACACCTTC.

The rearrangement uses TRBV19 and TRBJ1-2; TRBD1 matches at 8 bases. Germline V gene data show CDR1 as LNHDA and CDR2 as SQIVND (reference sequence). The CDR3 totals 15 residues. Trimming at V came to 5 bases and at J to 1 base, leaving 6 bases not matched to a gene. CDR3 region: CASSRDRGHNYGYTF. The DNA for the CDR3 is TGTGCCAGTAGTCGTGACAGGGGACATAACTATGGCTACACCTTC.

The chain is built from TRBV6-1 and TRBJ2-1; 8 nucleotides line up with TRBD2. V lost 4 bases, J lost 3 bases, and 11 bases stayed unmatched. The CDR3 contains 17 residues. Germline CDR1 MNHNS, CDR2 SASEGT. The CDR3: CASSVRRSSGFYNEQFF. The DNA of the CDR3 is TGTGCCAGCAGTGTCCGAAGGTCTAGCGGGTTCTACAATGAGCAGTTCTTC.

V is TRBV5-1 and J is TRBJ1-2, with D maybe TRBD1 (5 bases). Germline V gene lookup returns CDR1 SGHRS and CDR2 YFSETQ. The CDR3 runs 15 residues. Trimming removed 4 bases at V and 5 bases at J, with 18 bases between. This CDR3 reads CASSVLPGPEYGYTF. The CDR3 DNA reads TGCGCCAGCAGCGTCCTACCGGGACCTGAGTATGGCTACACCTTC.

The genes are TRBV10-2 and TRBJ2-1; D assignment may be TRBD1 or TRBD2 (6 bases each). The CDR3 is 13 amino acids. Trimming cost V 11 bases and J 7 bases, with 18 bases left between them. CDR1 and CDR2 from the germline V gene are WSHSY and SAAADI. For the CDR3, the DNA is TGCGCCGGAGGGGGTCGGACGACGAATGAGCAGTTCTTC. Translation: CAGGGRTTNEQFF.

This chain connects TRBV11-3 to TRBJ2-3, with D unclear. Between the trimmed V and J ends, which lost 1 base and 4 bases, there was a span of 3 bases. The CDR3 is 12 residues long. Germline assignment: CDR1 SGHNT and CDR2 YENEEA. DNA of the CDR3: TGTGCCAGCAGCTTAGCTCCAGATACGCAGTATTTT. Translation: CASSLAPDTQYF.

V usage is TRBV10-1 and J usage is TRBJ2-7; 8 bases are a match to TRBD2. Germline-derived CDR1 and CDR2 are WNHNN and SYGVQD (reference sequence). The CDR3 length is 15 residues. Trimming removed 5 bases from V and 0 bases from J; junction bases left unmatched: 6. Here the CDR3 reads CASSPTGLGSYEQYF. In nucleotides, the CDR3 is TGCGCCAGCAGTCCGACGGGACTAGGCTCCTACGAGCAGTACTTC.

The chain links TRBV6-1 to TRBJ2-1; D uncertain. Looked up from germline, CDR1 is MNHNS and CDR2 is SASEGT. This CDR3 has 11 residues. V lost 7 bases and J 9 bases, leaving 10 bases between the germline ends. The CDR3 is CASTRVGEQFF. The CDR3 DNA reads TGTGCCAGCACTCGAGTTGGTGAGCAGTTCTTC.

Here the CDR3 reads CASSRTTDTQYF. For the CDR3, the DNA is TGCGCCAGCAGCCGGACCACAGATACGCAGTATTTT. The chain is built from TRBV5-1 and TRBJ2-3; D remains ambiguous. CDR3 length: 12 residues. Germline values: CDR1 SGHRS, CDR2 YFSETQ. V was pared by 4 bases and J by 2 bases, with 5 bases between. The full variable domain, in which reference TRBV5-1 and TRBJ2-3 provide the parts outside the CDR3, is KAGVTQTPRYLIKTRGQQVTLSCSPISGHRSVSWYQQTPGQGLQFLFEYFSETQRNKGNFPGRFSGRQFSNSRSEMNVSTLELGDSALYLCASSRTTDTQYFGPGTRLTVL.

J is TRBJ1-5 and V is TRBV18; the D is unclear. CDR1 and CDR2 (germline): KGHSH, LQKENI. The V gene lost 3 bases and the J gene lost 1 base, with 10 bases spanning the gap. This CDR3 spans 15 amino acids. The CDR3 loop reads CASSPDGMSNQPQHF. The CDR3 bases are TGTGCCAGCTCACCTGACGGGATGAGCAATCAGCCCCAGCATTTT.

The chain carries TRBV10-1 and TRBJ2-5; maybe TRBD2 (6 bases). CDR1 and CDR2 from the germline V gene are WNHNN and SYGVQD (reference sequence). V lost 3 bases to trimming and J lost 1 base, with 9 bases between them. The CDR3 length is 14 residues. The CDR3 spells CASSESGSQETQYF. The CDR3 DNA reads TGCGCCAGCAGTGAATCCGGGAGCCAAGAGACCCAGTACTTC.

The chain couples TRBV6-5 to TRBJ1-2, with D hard to call. The CDR3 extends over 13 amino acids. CDR1 and CDR2 (germline): MNHEY, SVGAGI. Trimming took 6 bases from V and 2 from J, leaving 10 bases between them. The CDR3 protein is CASRPGMNYGYTF. CDR3 coding DNA: TGTGCCAGCAGACCGGGTATGAACTATGGCTACACCTTC.